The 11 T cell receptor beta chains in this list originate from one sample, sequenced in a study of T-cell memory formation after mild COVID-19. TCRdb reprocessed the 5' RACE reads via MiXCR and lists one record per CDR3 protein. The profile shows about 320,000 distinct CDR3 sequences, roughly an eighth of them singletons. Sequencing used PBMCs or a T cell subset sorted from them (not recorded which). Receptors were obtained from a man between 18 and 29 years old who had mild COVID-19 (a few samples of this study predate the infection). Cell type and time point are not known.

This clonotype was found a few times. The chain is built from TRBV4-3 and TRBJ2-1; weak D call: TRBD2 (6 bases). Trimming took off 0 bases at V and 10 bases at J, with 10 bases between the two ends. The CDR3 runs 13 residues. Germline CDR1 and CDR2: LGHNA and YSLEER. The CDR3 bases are TGCGCCAGCAGCCAAGAAACGGCGGGGGAGCAGTTCTTC. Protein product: CASSQETAGEQFF.

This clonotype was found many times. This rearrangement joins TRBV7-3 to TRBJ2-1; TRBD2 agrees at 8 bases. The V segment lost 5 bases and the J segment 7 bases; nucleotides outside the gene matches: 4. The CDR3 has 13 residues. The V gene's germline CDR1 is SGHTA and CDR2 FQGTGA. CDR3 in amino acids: CASSPSGGNEQFF. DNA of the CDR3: TGTGCCAGCAGCCCGAGCGGGGGAAATGAGCAGTTCTTC. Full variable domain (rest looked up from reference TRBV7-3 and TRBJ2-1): GAGVSQTPSNKVTEKGKYVELRCDPISGHTALYWYRQSLGQGPEFLIYFQGTGAADDSGLPNDRFFAVRPEGSVSTLKIQRTERGDSAVYLCASSPSGGNEQFFGPGTRLTVL.

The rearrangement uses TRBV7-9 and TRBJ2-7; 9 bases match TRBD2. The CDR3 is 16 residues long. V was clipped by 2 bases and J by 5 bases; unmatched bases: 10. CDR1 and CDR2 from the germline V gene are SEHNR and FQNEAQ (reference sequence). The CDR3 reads CASSLLSGGPLNEQYF. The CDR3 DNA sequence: TGTGCCAGCAGCTTACTGAGCGGGGGGCCTTTGAACGAGCAGTACTTC.

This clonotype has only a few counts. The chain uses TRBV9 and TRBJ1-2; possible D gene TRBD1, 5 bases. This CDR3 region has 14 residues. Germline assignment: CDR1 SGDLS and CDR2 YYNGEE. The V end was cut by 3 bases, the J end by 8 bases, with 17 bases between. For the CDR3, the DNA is TGTGCCAGCAGCGGGGGCTCCAGGGAGGGCGGCTACACCTTC. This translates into CASSGGSREGGYTF.

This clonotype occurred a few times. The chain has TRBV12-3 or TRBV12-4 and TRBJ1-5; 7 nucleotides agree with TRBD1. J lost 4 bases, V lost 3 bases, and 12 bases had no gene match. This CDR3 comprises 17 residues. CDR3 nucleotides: TGTGCCAGCAGTTTTGTAATTGTCGGACAGGATAATCAGCCCCAGCATTTT. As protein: CASSFVIVGQDNQPQHF.

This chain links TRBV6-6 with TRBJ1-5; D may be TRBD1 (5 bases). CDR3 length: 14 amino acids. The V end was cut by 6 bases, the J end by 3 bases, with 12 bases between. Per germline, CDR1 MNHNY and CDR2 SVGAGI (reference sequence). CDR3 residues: CASRGWGANQPQHF. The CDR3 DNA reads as TGTGCCAGCAGAGGTTGGGGCGCCAATCAGCCCCAGCATTTT.

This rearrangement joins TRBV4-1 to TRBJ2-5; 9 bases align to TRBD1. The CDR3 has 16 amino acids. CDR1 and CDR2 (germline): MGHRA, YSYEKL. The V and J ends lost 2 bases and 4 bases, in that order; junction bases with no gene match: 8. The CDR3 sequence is CASSQPPGTGIETQYF. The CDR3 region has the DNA TGCGCCAGCAGCCAACCCCCCGGGACAGGGATAGAGACCCAGTACTTC.

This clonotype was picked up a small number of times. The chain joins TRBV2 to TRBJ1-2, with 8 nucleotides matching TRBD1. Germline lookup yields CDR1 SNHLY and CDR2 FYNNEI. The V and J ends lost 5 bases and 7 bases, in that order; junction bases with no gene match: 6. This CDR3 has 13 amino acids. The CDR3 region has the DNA TGTGCCAGCAGTCAGACAGGGGAGGGTGGCTACACCTTC. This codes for CASSQTGEGGYTF.

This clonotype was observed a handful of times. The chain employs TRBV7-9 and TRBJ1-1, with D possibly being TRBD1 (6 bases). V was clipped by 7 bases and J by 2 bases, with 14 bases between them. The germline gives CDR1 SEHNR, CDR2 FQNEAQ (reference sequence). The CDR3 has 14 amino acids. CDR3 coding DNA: TGTGCCAGCACCCTACAGGGCGCCAACACTGAAGCTTTCTTT. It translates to CASTLQGANTEAFF.

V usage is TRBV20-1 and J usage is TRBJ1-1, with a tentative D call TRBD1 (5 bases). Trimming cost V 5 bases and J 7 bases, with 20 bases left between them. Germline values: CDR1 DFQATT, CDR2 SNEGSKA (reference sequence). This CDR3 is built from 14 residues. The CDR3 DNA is TGCAGTGCTCCTCGGCAGGACACCGACCTTGAAGCTTTCTTT. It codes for CSAPRQDTDLEAFF.

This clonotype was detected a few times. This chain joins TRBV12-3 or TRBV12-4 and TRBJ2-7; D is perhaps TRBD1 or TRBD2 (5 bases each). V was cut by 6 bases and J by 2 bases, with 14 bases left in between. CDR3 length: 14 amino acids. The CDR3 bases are TGTGCCAGCAGGACCGGGGCGGCGACCTACGAGCAGTACTTC. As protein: CASRTGAATYEQYF.